Following are 16 T cell receptor beta chains from one sample sequenced in a study of beta chain features in type 1 diabetes. Expressed TCRB transcripts were sequenced, since all the RNA that had been isolated was reverse transcribed. Profiling relied on immunoSEQ multiplex PCR, and the TCRdb table lists in-frame clones only, not all of them. The repertoire holds around 310,000 clones, with approximately 9.9% as singletons. The sample taken for sequencing was naive CD4+ T cells from blood. All receptors derive from a woman between 25 and 40 years old in good health.

This clone was seen once. The CDR3 sequence: CASSSGGQQETQYF. The CDR3, as DNA: TGTGCCAGCAGCTCCGGTGGACAGCAAGAGACCCAGTACTTC. This chain links TRBV7-3 with TRBJ2-5; maybe TRBD1 (6 bases). The CDR3 extends over 14 amino acids. Germline loops: CDR1 SGHTA, CDR2 FQGTGA. V dropped 4 bases and J dropped 2 bases, with 11 bases sitting between them. The full variable domain, in which reference TRBV7-3 and TRBJ2-5 provide the parts outside the CDR3, is GAGVSQTPSNKVTEKGKYVELRCDPISGHTALYWYRQSLGQGPEFLIYFQGTGAADDSGLPNDRFFAVRPEGSVSTLKIQRTERGDSAVYLCASSSGGQQETQYFGPGTRLLVL.

This clone was seen a few times. The chain has TRBV5-6 and TRBJ2-5; D uncertain. The J call is doubtful: the DNA matches TRBJ2-7 better. The CDR3 is 11 amino acids. Looked up from germline, CDR1 is SGHDT and CDR2 is YYEEEE. The CDR3 DNA sequence: TGTGCCAGCAGCGTTTTGCACGAGCAGTACTTC. Its translation: CASSVLHEQYF.

This sequence joins TRBV6-1 and TRBJ2-4; TRBD2 might be the D (6 bases). The CDR3 is 15 residues long. Trimming cost V 2 bases and J 6 bases, with 14 bases left between them. From germline, CDR1 is MNHNS and CDR2 SASEGT. The CDR3 DNA sequence: TGTGCCAGCAGTGAAAGAGGGGCGGAGGGAAACATTCAGTACTTC. This gives the protein CASSERGAEGNIQYF.

The V call is TRBV7-3, the J call TRBJ2-1, with 9 bases aligning to TRBD2. CDR1 and CDR2 (germline): SGHTA, FQGTGA. J lost 4 bases, V lost 5 bases, and 15 bases had no gene match. The CDR3 has 18 amino acids. The CDR3 sequence: CASSPIRGAGGVYNEQFF. The CDR3 region has the DNA TGTGCCAGCAGCCCCATACGGGGGGCGGGAGGGGTATACAATGAGCAGTTCTTC.

This clone was recorded a few times. This chain uses TRBV29-1 with TRBJ2-1, with 9 bases aligning to TRBD1. The V segment lost 5 bases and the J segment 5 bases; nucleotides outside the gene matches: 4. Germline V gives CDR1 SQVTM, CDR2 ANQGSEA. This CDR3 is 13 amino acids long. The CDR3: CSVYRGPNNEQFF. The CDR3 bases are TGCAGCGTTTACAGGGGGCCCAACAATGAGCAGTTCTTC.

The chain joins TRBV28 to TRBJ2-7; D perhaps matches TRBD2 (6 bases). V was pared by 7 bases and J by 0 bases, with 16 bases between. This CDR3 is 15 amino acids long. Germline V lookup: CDR1 MDHEN, CDR2 SYDVKM. The CDR3 spells CASNPRGPRSYEQYF. The CDR3 DNA reads as TGTGCCAGCAACCCGCGGGGACCCCGCTCCTACGAGCAGTACTTC.

J is TRBJ2-7 and V is TRBV30; perhaps TRBD1 as D (6 bases). V shed 4 bases and J shed 5 bases, with 12 bases lying between them. The CDR3 spans 12 residues. Germline lookup yields CDR1 GTSNPN and CDR2 SVGIG (reference sequence). CDR3 loop: CAWTYTGNEQYF. CDR3 coding DNA: TGTGCCTGGACTTACACAGGGAACGAGCAGTACTTC.

The chain links TRBV5-1 to TRBJ2-5; 8 nucleotides agree with TRBD1. From germline, CDR1 is SGHRS and CDR2 YFSETQ. This CDR3 is built from 13 residues. V shed 5 bases and J 4 bases; nucleotides not matched to a gene: 4. The CDR3 DNA reads TGCGCCAGCAGTTCTGACAGGGGAGAGACCCAGTACTTC. Translation: CASSSDRGETQYF. The complete variable domain, with remaining parts taken from reference TRBV5-1 and TRBJ2-5, reads KAGVTQTPRYLIKTRGQQVTLSCSPISGHRSVSWYQQTPGQGLQFLFEYFSETQRNKGNFPGRFSGRQFSNSRSEMNVSTLELGDSALYLCASSSDRGETQYFGPGTRLLVL.

The chain is built from TRBV5-1 and TRBJ2-1; TRBD2 matches 10 bases. This CDR3 has 14 amino acids. Germline V CDR1 and CDR2: SGHRS, YFSETQ. After removal of 4 bases from V and 8 bases from J, the junction contained 6 bases not matched to a gene. Here the CDR3 DNA reads TGCGCCAGCAGCCAGCTACTAGCGGGGTATGAGCAGTTCTTC. It translates to CASSQLLAGYEQFF.

V and J are TRBV28 and TRBJ1-2; 8 bases are a match to TRBD1. V was pared by 3 bases and J by 6 bases, with 6 bases of the junction left unmatched. The CDR3 is made up of 14 amino acids. CDR1 is MDHEN, CDR2 SYDVKM, per germline. CDR3 bases: TGTGCCAGCAGTTTCCCGGACAGGGCACATGGCTACACCTTC. Its protein is CASSFPDRAHGYTF.

This clone has only a few counts. This rearrangement joins TRBV30 to TRBJ2-4, with TRBD2 identical over 11 bases. This CDR3 comprises 14 residues. The ends lost 5 bases at V and 7 bases at J; junction bases unmatched: 7. From germline, CDR1 is GTSNPN and CDR2 SVGIG (reference sequence). CDR3 in DNA: TGTGCCTGGGGGGGACTAGCGGAGGCGAACATTCAGTACTTC. It yields the protein CAWGGLAEANIQYF.

V gene TRBV11-3 combines with J gene TRBJ2-2; 7 bases match TRBD2. V gave up 3 bases and J gave up 8 bases; unmatched junction bases: 6. Germline V gives CDR1 SGHNT, CDR2 YENEEA. This CDR3 contains 14 residues. The CDR3 region is CASSFAGVPGELFF. Here the CDR3 DNA reads TGTGCCAGCAGCTTTGCGGGAGTACCGGGGGAGCTGTTTTTT.

The V call is TRBV7-2, the J call TRBJ2-7, with 10 bases matching TRBD2. The length of the CDR3 is 15 residues. Per germline, CDR1 SGHTA and CDR2 FQGNSA. Trimming cost V 1 base and J 3 bases; bases outside gene matches: 3. CDR3 nucleotides: TGTGCCAGCAGCTTAGTGGCTAGCGGGGGCTACGAGCAGTACTTC. It encodes CASSLVASGGYEQYF.

CDR3 region: CAWTSGGMNTEAFF. The CDR3 DNA reads TGTGCCTGGACCTCAGGGGGAATGAACACTGAAGCTTTCTTT. V usage is TRBV30 and J usage is TRBJ1-1; 7 nucleotides match TRBD1. V gave up 4 bases and J gave up 0 bases; unmatched junction bases: 5. Germline assignment: CDR1 GTSNPN and CDR2 SVGIG (reference sequence). The CDR3 extends over 14 amino acids.

The gene calls are TRBV9 and TRBJ2-1, with 14 positions matching TRBD2. The germline V gene has CDR1 SGDLS and CDR2 YYNGEE. The CDR3 has 15 amino acids. The junction had 6 bases not matched to a gene; V was cut back by 4 bases and J by 9 bases. The CDR3 DNA follows: TGTGCCAGCAGCTCGGGACTAGCGGGAGTTAGTGAGCAGTTCTTC. Translation gives CASSSGLAGVSEQFF.

This clone came up a few times. The chain is built from TRBV7-8 and TRBJ2-1; 10 bases line up with TRBD2. CDR1 and CDR2 from the germline V gene are SGHVS and FQNEAQ. V lost 5 bases, J lost 0 bases, and 10 bases stayed unmatched. The CDR3 length is 18 residues. CDR3 in DNA: TGTGCCAGCAGCAGTCGACTAGCGGGTAACCACTCCTACAATGAGCAGTTCTTC. Encoded protein: CASSSRLAGNHSYNEQFF. Supplemented by reference TRBV7-8 and TRBJ2-1, the full variable domain reads GAGVSQSPRYKVAKRGQDVALRCDPISGHVSLFWYQQALGQGPEFLTYFQNEAQLDKSGLPSDRFFAERPEGSVSTLKIQRTQQEDSAVYLCASSSRLAGNHSYNEQFFGPGTRLTVL.